This T cell receptor beta chain originates from a study of control samples from healthy donors and cancer patients. Repertoires were generated with immunoSEQ multiplex PCR, while TCRdb's copy carries only in-frame clones and drops some. The sample contains approximately 59,000 clones, 70% to 90% of which appear only once. The CDR3 length is 14 residues. Trimming cost V 6 bases and J 2 bases, with 11 bases left between them. Germline CDR1 is SGHTA and CDR2 is FQGTGA. The chain uses TRBV7-3 and TRBJ1-5; D is perhaps TRBD1 (5 bases). Sequencing was carried out using PBMCs. This sequence was found in a woman aged 55 to 70 with lung cancer. Here the CDR3 DNA reads TGTGCCAGCAGGTCGGGGGATGGCAATCAGCCCCAGCATTTT. This encodes CASRSGDGNQPQHF.